These T cell receptor beta chains were read from a single sample in a study of cytomegalovirus exposure and HLA in healthy donors. The repertoire was sequenced with immunoSEQ multiplex PCR; TCRdb's copy has only in-frame clones and lacks some. The sample includes about 190,000 clones, roughly 79% of them seen just once. The material sequenced was PBMCs. The receptors stem from a woman aged 18-30 years in good health and CMV-seronegative. CDR3s include the opening cysteine and the closing phenylalanine or tryptophan. A D gene is named only where the DNA matches it firmly. The size entry is marked missing in some rows and otherwise reads once, few, many or a size class.

j_call d_call clone_size v_call cdr3_aa cdr3_nt
TRBJ2-7 . . TRBV13 CASSLTTRYEQYF TGTGCCAGCAGCTTAACTACCCGCTACGAGCAGTACTTC
TRBJ2-1 . . TRBV7-2 CASSLTSGLSNEQFF TGTGCCAGCAGCTTAACGAGCGGGCTATCCAATGAGCAGTTCTTC
TRBJ2-1 TRBD1 . TRBV29-1 CSVDRDYNEQFF TGCAGCGTGGACAGGGACTACAATGAGCAGTTCTTC
TRBJ2-5 . . TRBV14 CASSRRGETQYF TGTGCCAGCAGCCGCCGAGGGGAGACCCAGTACTTC
TRBJ2-1 TRBD1 . TRBV9 CASSVGGDRAYNEQFF TGTGCCAGCAGCGTAGGAGGAGACAGGGCATACAATGAGCAGTTCTTC
TRBJ2-1 TRBD2 . TRBV4-1 CASSQDPLAGVYNEQFF TGCGCCAGCAGCCAAGACCCTCTAGCGGGGGTTTACAATGAGCAGTTCTTC
TRBJ1-1 TRBD1 once TRBV5-1 CASSRTGAVASEAFF TGCGCCAGCAGTCGGACAGGTGCTGTGGCGTCTGAAGCTTTCTTT
TRBJ2-5 TRBD1 once TRBV11-2 CASKMGRAQGETQYF TGTGCCAGCAAAATGGGTCGGGCACAGGGGGAGACCCAGTACTTC
TRBJ2-7 TRBD1 . TRBV5-6 CASRDRGLSYEQYF TGTGCCAGCAGAGACAGGGGTCTTTCCTACGAGCAGTACTTC
TRBJ1-6 TRBD1 . TRBV5-1 CASSPGTENSPLHF TGCGCCAGCAGCCCCGGGACAGAAAATTCACCCCTCCACTTT
TRBJ1-6 . once TRBV19 CASKEQSSYNSPLHF TGTGCCAGTAAAGAACAGAGCTCCTATAATTCACCCCTCCACTTT
TRBJ2-2 . few TRBV6-1 CASSERRGGTGELFF TGTGCCAGCAGTGAACGGAGGGGCGGCACCGGGGAGCTGTTTTTT
TRBJ2-1 TRBD2 . TRBV28 CAMGAGAGEQFF TGTGCCATGGGAGCGGGGGCGGGTGAGCAGTTCTTC
TRBJ1-6 . . TRBV28 CASSPTGSSYNSPLHF TGTGCCAGCAGTCCAACAGGAAGCTCCTATAATTCACCCCTCCACTTT
TRBJ2-1 . . TRBV19 CASSILATGNEQFF TGTGCCAGTAGTATCCTAGCGACCGGCAATGAGCAGTTCTTC
TRBJ2-3 . few TRBV4-2 CASSHLKGPTDTQYF TGTGCCAGCAGCCATTTGAAGGGGCCCACAGATACGCAGTATTTT
TRBJ1-6 . once TRBV25-1 CASSSSGRTTNSPLHF TGTGCCAGCAGTTCTTCCGGACGGACTACTAATTCACCCCTCCACTTT
TRBJ2-5 TRBD2 . TRBV7-2 CASSLGGTSGQETQYF TGTGCCAGCAGCTTAGGGGGGACTAGCGGGCAAGAGACCCAGTACTTC